This T cell receptor (beta chain) was identified in a study of T cells in Graves' hyperthyroidism and ophthalmopathy. This clonotype was seen ten or more times. Antigen unknown. TCR beta CDR3 sequences were amplified from RNA transcripts. A set of HTBI primers served as the primers for a first-round RT-PCR of the TCR CDR3. TCRdb re-called the multiplex PCR reads through MiXCR, storing one row per CDR3 protein. The repertoire holds about 620,000 distinct CDR3 sequences, with about 16% as singletons. Study-wide findings and caveats: Blood held most thyroid clonotypes expanded above 0.001 frequency.

Germline V gene lookup returns CDR1 MDHEN and CDR2 SYDVKM. The CDR3 length is 12 residues. The V end lost 3 bases, the J end lost 5 bases, and 5 bases lay between the germline ends. The gene calls are TRBV28 and TRBJ2-1; no clear D gene. This receptor was taken from a woman younger than 45 with Graves' hyperthyroidism. The sample taken for sequencing was blood. CDR3 in amino acids: CASSFLDNEQFF. The CDR3 DNA follows: TGTGCCAGCAGTTTTTTGGACAATGAGCAGTTCTTC.